Here is one T cell receptor (beta chain) with its context. This specimen belongs to a study of blood T cell repertoires in COVID-19. This study enrolled people aged about 18 to 90 from approximately 25 US geographic areas. Participants were placed into cohorts based on the clinical history they reported. In the authors' methods: Reference gene primer amplification yielded estimated nucleated cell counts. Produced via immunoSEQ multiplex PCR; TCRdb's table is partial and in-frame only. V and J calls and clone size come straight from that table; D and trimming were deduced from the DNA. This table has under 300,000 clones, around 90% appearing once. V was clipped by 3 bases and J by 0 bases, with 6 bases between them. Germline-derived CDR1 and CDR2 are MNHEY and SMNVEV (reference sequence). This CDR3 is 14 amino acids long.

The origin of this receptor is a woman in her 30s with acute COVID-19. The V and J genes are TRBV27 and TRBJ1-5; D unclear. Sequenced sample: PBMCs or T cells enriched from blood (not recorded which). The DNA for the CDR3 is TGTGCCAGCAGTTTTGGCGGTAGCAATCAGCCCCAGCATTTT. Protein product: CASSFGGSNQPQHF.